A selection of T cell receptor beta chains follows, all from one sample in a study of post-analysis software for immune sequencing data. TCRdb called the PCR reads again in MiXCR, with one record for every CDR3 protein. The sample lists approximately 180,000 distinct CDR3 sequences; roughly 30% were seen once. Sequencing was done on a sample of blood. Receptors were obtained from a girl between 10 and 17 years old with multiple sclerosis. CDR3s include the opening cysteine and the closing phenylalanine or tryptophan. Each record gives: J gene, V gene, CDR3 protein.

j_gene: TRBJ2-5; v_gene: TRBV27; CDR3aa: CASSLSRSYLLAGVKGETQYF
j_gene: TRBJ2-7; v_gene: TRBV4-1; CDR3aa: CASSQESRLHEQYF
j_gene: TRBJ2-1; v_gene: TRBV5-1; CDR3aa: CASSLDSGTKPLSSYNEQFF
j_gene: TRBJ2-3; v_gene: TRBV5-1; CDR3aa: CASSLGTETDTQYF
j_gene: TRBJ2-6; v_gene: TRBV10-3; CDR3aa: CAISVSGANVLTF
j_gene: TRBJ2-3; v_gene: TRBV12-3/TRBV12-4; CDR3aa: CASNPGTSGDAQYF
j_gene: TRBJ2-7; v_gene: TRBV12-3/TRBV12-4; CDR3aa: CASSLSGVEQYF
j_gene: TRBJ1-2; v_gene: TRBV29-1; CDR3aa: CSVEWWTGNYGYTF
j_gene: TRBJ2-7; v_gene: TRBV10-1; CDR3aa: CASSTGPNYEQYF
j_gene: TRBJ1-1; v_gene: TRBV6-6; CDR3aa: CASSLPGGIAEAFF
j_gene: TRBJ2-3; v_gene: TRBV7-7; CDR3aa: CASSPSAGGWGTDTQYF
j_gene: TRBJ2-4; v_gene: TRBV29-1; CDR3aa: CSVEDLRGLGVSKNIQYF
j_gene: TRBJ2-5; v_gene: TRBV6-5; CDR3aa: CASSYAAGWGETQYF
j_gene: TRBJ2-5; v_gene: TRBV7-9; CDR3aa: CASSLVVRQGLAGGEETQYF
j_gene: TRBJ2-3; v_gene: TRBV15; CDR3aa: CATSTRLGRDTQYF
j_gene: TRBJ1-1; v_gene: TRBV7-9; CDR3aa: CASSLAVGGPEAFF
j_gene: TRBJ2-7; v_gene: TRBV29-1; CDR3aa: CSVLRGQGTYEQYF
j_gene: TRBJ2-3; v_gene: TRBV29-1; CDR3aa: CSVPSGLGPQYF
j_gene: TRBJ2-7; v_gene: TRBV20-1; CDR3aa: CSARGLAGGSYEQYF
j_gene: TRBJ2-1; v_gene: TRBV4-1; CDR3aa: CASSQLGAVQFF
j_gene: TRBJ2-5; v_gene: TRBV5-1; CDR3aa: CASSLEPGETQYF
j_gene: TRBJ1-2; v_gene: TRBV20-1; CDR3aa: CSARNEGVKGYTF